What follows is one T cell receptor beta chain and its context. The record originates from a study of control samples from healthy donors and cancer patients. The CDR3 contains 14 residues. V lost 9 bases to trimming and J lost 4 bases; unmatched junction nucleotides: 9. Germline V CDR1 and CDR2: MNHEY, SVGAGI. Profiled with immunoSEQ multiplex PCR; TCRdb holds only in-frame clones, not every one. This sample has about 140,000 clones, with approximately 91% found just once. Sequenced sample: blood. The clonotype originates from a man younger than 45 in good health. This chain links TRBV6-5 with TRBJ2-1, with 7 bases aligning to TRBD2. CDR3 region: CASLTSDFYNEQFF. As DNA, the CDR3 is TGTGCCAGTCTTACTAGCGACTTTTACAATGAGCAGTTCTTC.